This passage covers 25 T cell receptor beta chains from one sample sequenced in a study of T cell responses to AZD1222 COVID-19 vaccine. The repertoire was sequenced with immunoSEQ multiplex PCR; TCRdb's copy has only in-frame clones and lacks some. The sample has 100,000 to 150,000 clones, roughly nine tenths seen once. Here the sequenced sample was peripheral blood, taken on day 0 of AZD1222 vaccination. The receptors were sampled from an adult in good health.

The chain carries TRBV10-3 and TRBJ2-2; D unclear. The CDR3 runs 15 residues. Germline-derived CDR1 and CDR2 are ENHRY and SYGVKD. With 6 bases removed from V and 1 base from J, the gap between germline ends came to 12 bases. CDR3 nucleotide sequence: TGTGCCATCAGCCCATTACTGGAGAACACCGGGGAGCTGTTTTTT. It specifies CAISPLLENTGELFF.

The rearrangement links TRBV2 to TRBJ2-2, with D possibly called TRBD1 or TRBD2 (5 bases each). This CDR3 contains 14 residues. CDR1 and CDR2 (germline): SNHLY, FYNNEI. The V end lost 6 bases, the J end lost 0 bases, and 8 bases lay between the germline ends. CDR3: CASRQGANTGELFF. The CDR3 DNA is TGTGCCAGCAGGCAGGGAGCGAACACCGGGGAGCTGTTTTTT.

This rearrangement joins TRBV6-6 to TRBJ1-1, with D tentatively TRBD1 (6 bases). Germline CDR1 and CDR2: MNHNY and SVGAGI (reference sequence). V dropped 6 bases and J dropped 0 bases, with 14 bases sitting between them. The CDR3 runs 15 residues. For the CDR3, the DNA is TGTGCCAGCAGCCCCCGGACAGCTATGAACACTGAAGCTTTCTTT. Its protein is CASSPRTAMNTEAFF.

The CDR3 sequence is CASRNRDPGYTF. CDR3 DNA: TGTGCCAGCAGAAACCGGGACCCGGGCTACACCTTC. V gene TRBV2 combines with J gene TRBJ1-2, with D tentatively TRBD1 (5 bases). V was shortened by 6 bases and J by 8 bases, with 13 bases between the two germline ends. Germline V gene sequence: CDR1 SNHLY, CDR2 FYNNEI. This CDR3 region has 12 residues. The variable domain in full, completed from reference TRBV2 and TRBJ1-2, reads EPEVTQTPSHQVTQMGQEVILRCVPISNHLYFYWYRQILGQKVEFLVSFYNNEISEKSEIFDDQFSVERPDGSNFTLKIRSTKLEDSAMYFCASRNRDPGYTFGSGTRLTVV.

V gene TRBV24-1 combines with J gene TRBJ1-2; D call uncertain. V was clipped by 4 bases and J by 3 bases, with 5 bases between them. Per the germline V gene, CDR1 is KGHDR and CDR2 is SFDVKD. The CDR3 spans 12 residues. The CDR3 loop is CATSEQDYGYTF. The DNA for the CDR3 is TGTGCCACCAGTGAGCAGGACTATGGCTACACCTTC.

The gene calls are TRBV7-3 and TRBJ1-3, with D possibly matching TRBD1 (5 bases). CDR3 size: 12 residues. Looked up from germline, CDR1 is SGHTA and CDR2 is FQGTGA. The chain's CDR3 is CAGQRGGNTIYF. The CDR3 coding sequence is TGTGCGGGCCAGAGGGGAGGAAACACCATATATTTT.

This chain uses TRBV7-3 with TRBJ1-1; D perhaps matches TRBD1 (5 bases). The V gene lost 6 bases and the J gene lost 5 bases, with 13 bases spanning the gap. Germline CDR1 is SGHTA and CDR2 is FQGTGA. This CDR3 contains 13 residues. This CDR3 is CASSQTGGTEAFF. The CDR3, as DNA: TGTGCCAGCAGTCAAACTGGGGGAACTGAAGCTTTCTTT.

The chain uses TRBV30 and TRBJ1-2, with no clear D. With 1 base removed from V and 0 bases from J, the gap between germline ends came to 6 bases. This CDR3 is built from 13 residues. CDR1 and CDR2 (germline): GTSNPN, SVGIG (reference sequence). CDR3 sequence (DNA): TGTGCCTGGAGTGACCCAGCTAACTATGGCTACACCTTC. Translation: CAWSDPANYGYTF.

The genes are TRBV7-6 and TRBJ2-7; 12 bases are a match to TRBD2. Germline V CDR1 and CDR2: SGHVS, FNYEAQ. CDR3 length equals 17 residues. Unmatched junction bases numbered 11, after V lost 4 bases and J lost 4 bases. The CDR3, as DNA: TGTGCCAGCAGCTCAGGTCCTAGCGGGAGGGCCCGGTACGAGCAGTACGTC. Its protein product is CASSSGPSGRARYEQYV.

V and J are TRBV30 and TRBJ1-1; tentative D call: TRBD1 (5 bases). The CDR3 sequence is 12 residues long. Trimming left V 5 bases short and J 10 bases short, with 17 bases between. The germline V gene encodes CDR1 GTSNPN and CDR2 SVGIG (reference sequence). The CDR3 DNA follows: TGTGCCTGGCAACGGGACTCCCTAAGAGCTTTCTTT. This gives the protein CAWQRDSLRAFF.

The gene calls are TRBV2 and TRBJ2-2; no clear D. CDR1 and CDR2 from the germline V gene are SNHLY and FYNNEI. Trimming stripped 1 base from V and 1 base from J, with 7 bases between. This CDR3 is built from 15 residues. The CDR3 bases are TGTGCCAGCAGTGAAGGTGCAGGGAACACCGGGGAGCTGTTTTTT. Translating it yields CASSEGAGNTGELFF.

This chain uses TRBV27 with TRBJ1-1; tentative D call: TRBD1 (5 bases). Deletions cut 0 bases from V and 4 bases from J, with 18 bases between. This CDR3 spans 17 amino acids. CDR1 is MNHEY, CDR2 SMNVEV, per germline (reference sequence). The CDR3 spells CASSLSPSEGWATEAFF. The DNA for the CDR3 is TGTGCCAGCAGTTTATCACCCAGCGAGGGGTGGGCCACTGAAGCTTTCTTT.

The J gene is TRBJ1-2, the V gene TRBV5-6; 7 nucleotides match TRBD1. Germline V lookup: CDR1 SGHDT, CDR2 YYEEEE. The V segment lost 4 bases and the J segment 3 bases; nucleotides outside the gene matches: 3. This CDR3 has 13 amino acids. The DNA of the CDR3 is TGTGCCAGCAGCCCAAGGGGGCACTATGGCTACACCTTC. Protein product: CASSPRGHYGYTF.

DNA of the CDR3: TGTGCCATCAGTGAAAGGGACAGAGAACACAATGAGCAGTTCTTC. Translated, it gives CAISERDREHNEQFF. The chain employs TRBV10-3 and TRBJ2-1, with 7 bases that match TRBD1. The ends lost 3 bases at V and 5 bases at J; junction bases unmatched: 7. CDR1 ENHRY and CDR2 SYGVKD come from the germline V gene. The CDR3 extends over 15 amino acids.

This clone was picked up one time. J is TRBJ1-1 and V is TRBV11-3; D gene uncertain. Germline V gene lookup returns CDR1 SGHNT and CDR2 YENEEA. Between the trimmed V and J ends, which lost 1 base and 11 bases, there was a span of 14 bases. This CDR3 is 13 amino acids long. The CDR3: CASSLGGPLGAFF. CDR3 DNA sequence: TGTGCCAGCAGCTTAGGCGGCCCCCTGGGGGCTTTCTTT. The complete variable domain, with remaining parts taken from reference TRBV11-3 and TRBJ1-1, reads EAGVVQSPRYKIIEKKQPVAFWCNPISGHNTLYWYLQNLGQGPELLIRYENEEAVDDSQLPKDRFSAERLKGVDSTLKIQPAELGDSAVYLCASSLGGPLGAFFGQGTRLTVV.

The chain has TRBV18 and TRBJ1-2; 8 bases line up with TRBD1. CDR1 and CDR2 (germline): KGHSH, LQKENI. V shed 0 bases, J shed 9 bases, and the junction held 9 bases outside the gene matches. The CDR3 runs to 15 residues. CDR3 sequence (DNA): TGTGCCAGCTCACCACCGAGTGACAGGGGTGATAGCTACACCTTC. Encoded protein: CASSPPSDRGDSYTF.

The V gene is TRBV7-2, the J gene TRBJ1-4; D is possibly TRBD1 (5 bases). Trimming cost V 2 bases and J 8 bases, with 9 bases left between them. The CDR3 totals 13 residues. CDR1 and CDR2 from the germline V gene are SGHTA and FQGNSA. CDR3 sequence (DNA): TGTGCCAGCAGCTTATGGGGGGGGGAAAAACTGTTTTTT. Its translation: CASSLWGGEKLFF.

This clone occurred once. The gene calls are TRBV10-3 and TRBJ2-1; 8 nucleotides match TRBD1. The V segment lost 0 bases and the J segment 6 bases; nucleotides outside the gene matches: 4. The CDR3 is 15 residues long. The germline V gene has CDR1 ENHRY and CDR2 SYGVKD. CDR3 amino acids: CAISESTGAGNEQFF. The CDR3 DNA is TGTGCCATCAGTGAGTCGACAGGGGCGGGCAATGAGCAGTTCTTC.

The chain couples TRBV19 to TRBJ2-6; perhaps D is TRBD1 or TRBD2 (5 bases each). This CDR3 contains 15 residues. The germline V gene has CDR1 LNHDA and CDR2 SQIVND (reference sequence). Trimming removed 5 bases from V and 2 bases from J, with 10 bases in between. The CDR3 reads CASSGGTAGANVLTF. In DNA, the CDR3 is TGTGCCAGTAGTGGGGGAACTGCTGGGGCCAACGTCCTGACTTTC.

This sequence joins TRBV10-2 and TRBJ1-2; 9 positions match TRBD1. V lost 4 bases to trimming and J lost 0 bases; unmatched junction nucleotides: 9. CDR3 length equals 17 residues. Germline values: CDR1 WSHSY, CDR2 SAAADI. The CDR3 loop is CASSGGTGNPPNYGYTF. CDR3 DNA: TGCGCCAGCAGTGGAGGGACAGGGAACCCTCCTAACTATGGCTACACCTTC.

V usage is TRBV18 and J usage is TRBJ1-3; D may be TRBD1 (6 bases). V was trimmed by 6 bases and J by 0 bases, leaving 12 bases between them. This CDR3 spans 15 amino acids. Germline-derived CDR1 and CDR2 are KGHSH and LQKENI. This CDR3 reads CASSADSASGNTIYF. DNA for the CDR3: TGTGCCAGCTCGGCGGACAGCGCCTCTGGAAACACCATATATTTT.

The chain links TRBV3-1 (or the pseudogene TRBV3-2) to TRBJ1-2; 7 nucleotides line up with TRBD1. The CDR3 spans 13 residues. J was trimmed by 8 bases and V by 6 bases; bases with no gene match: 9. From germline, CDR1 is LGHDT and CDR2 YNNKEL (reference sequence). The DNA for the CDR3 is TGTGCCAGCAGTCGGGACAGCAAATCCGGCTACACCTTC. Amino acid sequence: CASSRDSKSGYTF.

The chain uses TRBV19 and TRBJ1-2, with 8 bases aligning to TRBD1. This CDR3 comprises 15 residues. V dropped 5 bases and J dropped 4; count of bases not matched to a gene: 9. Looked up from germline, CDR1 is LNHDA and CDR2 is SQIVND (reference sequence). CDR3 protein: CASSLNGQGAYGYTF. CDR3 nucleotide sequence: TGTGCCAGTAGTCTCAACGGACAGGGCGCCTATGGCTACACCTTC.

The chain is built from TRBV6-5 and TRBJ1-5; D is ambiguous. Trimming pared 6 bases from V and 4 bases from J, leaving 10 bases between. The CDR3 consists of 13 residues. Germline CDR1 MNHEY, CDR2 SVGAGI. The CDR3 here is CASRLTRNQPQHF. CDR3 nucleotide sequence: TGTGCCAGCAGATTGACCAGGAATCAGCCCCAGCATTTT.

Notes on this clone: The same CDR3 arises from other DNA sequences in this sample as well. The chain recombines TRBV3-1 (or the pseudogene TRBV3-2) with TRBJ1-2, with TRBD1 matching 7 bases. J was trimmed by 4 bases and V by 0 bases; bases with no gene match: 5. In germline, CDR1 is LGHDT, CDR2 YNNKEL (reference sequence). The CDR3 loop spans 15 amino acids. In DNA form, the CDR3 reads TGTGCCAGCAGCCAAGACCCGCGACAGGGCTATGGCTACACCTTC. Protein: CASSQDPRQGYGYTF.